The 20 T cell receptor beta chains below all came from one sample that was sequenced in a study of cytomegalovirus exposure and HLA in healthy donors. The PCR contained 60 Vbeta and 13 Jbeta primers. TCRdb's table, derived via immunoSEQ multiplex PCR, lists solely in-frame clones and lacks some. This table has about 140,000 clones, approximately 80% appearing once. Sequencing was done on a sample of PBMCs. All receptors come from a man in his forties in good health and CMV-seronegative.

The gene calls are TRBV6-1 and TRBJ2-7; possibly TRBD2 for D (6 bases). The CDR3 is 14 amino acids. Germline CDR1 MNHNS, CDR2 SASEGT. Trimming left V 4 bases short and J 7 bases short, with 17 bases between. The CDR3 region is CASSGGVGGKEQYF. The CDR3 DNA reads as TGTGCCAGCAGTGGGGGGGTGGGCGGGAAGGAGCAGTACTTC.

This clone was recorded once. The CDR3 spells CAWSVVGVNTEAFF. CDR3 nucleotide sequence: TGTGCCTGGAGTGTAGTAGGGGTTAACACTGAAGCTTTCTTT. The V gene is TRBV30, the J gene TRBJ1-1, with D tentatively TRBD1 (5 bases). With 0 bases removed from V and 2 bases from J, the gap between germline ends came to 10 bases. Germline V CDR1 and CDR2: GTSNPN, SVGIG (reference sequence). The length of the CDR3 is 14 residues.

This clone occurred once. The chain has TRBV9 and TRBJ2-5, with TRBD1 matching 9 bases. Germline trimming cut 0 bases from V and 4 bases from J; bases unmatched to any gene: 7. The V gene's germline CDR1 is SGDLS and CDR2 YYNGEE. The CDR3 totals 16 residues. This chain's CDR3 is CASSVEDRGGRETQYF. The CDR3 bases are TGTGCCAGCAGCGTAGAGGACAGGGGCGGAAGAGAGACCCAGTACTTC.

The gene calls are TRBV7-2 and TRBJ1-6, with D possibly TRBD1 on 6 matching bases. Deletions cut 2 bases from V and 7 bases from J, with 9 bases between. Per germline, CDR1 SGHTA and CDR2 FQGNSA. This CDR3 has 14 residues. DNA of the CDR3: TGTGCCAGCAGCTTAAACCAGGGGAATTCACCCCTCCACTTT. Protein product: CASSLNQGNSPLHF. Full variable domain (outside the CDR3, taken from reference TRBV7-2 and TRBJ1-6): GAGVSQSPSNKVTEKGKDVELRCDPISGHTALYWYRQSLGQGLEFLIYFQGNSAPDKSGLPSDRFSAERTGGSVSTLTIQRTQQEDSAVYLCASSLNQGNSPLHFGNGTRLTVT.

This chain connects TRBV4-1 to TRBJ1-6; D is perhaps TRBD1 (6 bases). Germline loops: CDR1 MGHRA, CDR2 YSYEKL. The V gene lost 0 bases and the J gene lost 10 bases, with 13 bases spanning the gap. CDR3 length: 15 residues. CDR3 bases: TGCGCCAGCAGCCAAGATCAGGGGCTGGGGTCACCCCTCCACTTT. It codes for CASSQDQGLGSPLHF.

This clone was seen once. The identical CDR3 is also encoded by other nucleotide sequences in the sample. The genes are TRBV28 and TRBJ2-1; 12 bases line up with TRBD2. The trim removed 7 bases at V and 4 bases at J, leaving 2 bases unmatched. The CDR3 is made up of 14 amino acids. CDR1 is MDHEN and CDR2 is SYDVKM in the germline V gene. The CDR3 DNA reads TGTGCCAGCAAGGGACTAGCGGGTTACAATGAGCAGTTCTTC. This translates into CASKGLAGYNEQFF. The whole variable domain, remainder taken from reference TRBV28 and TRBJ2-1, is DVKVTQSSRYLVKRTGEKVFLECVQDMDHENMFWYRQDPGLGLRLIYFSYDVKMKEKGDIPEGYSVSREKKERFSLILESASTNQTSMYLCASKGLAGYNEQFFGPGTRLTVL.

CDR3 region: CASSGQGHGYTF. The CDR3, as DNA: TGTGCCAGCAGCGGACAGGGACACGGCTACACCTTC. The chain uses TRBV4-2 and TRBJ1-2; 8 bases agree with TRBD1. The junction had 4 bases not matched to a gene; V was cut back by 5 bases and J by 8 bases. CDR1 LGHNA and CDR2 YNFKEQ come from the germline V gene. The CDR3 extends over 12 amino acids.

CDR3 protein: CASSQLAGPPYEQYF. CDR3 nucleotides: TGTGCCAGCAGCCAGCTAGCGGGGCCCCCCTACGAGCAGTACTTC. The J gene is TRBJ2-7, the V gene TRBV5-4; 9 bases match TRBD2. V dropped 4 bases and J dropped 2; count of bases not matched to a gene: 7. Germline V gene lookup returns CDR1 SGHNT and CDR2 YYREEE (reference sequence). The length of the CDR3 is 15 residues. Together with reference TRBV5-4 and TRBJ2-7, the CDR3 gives the full variable domain: ETGVTQSPTHLIKTRGQQVTLRCSSQSGHNTVSWYQQALGQGPQFIFQYYREEENGRGNFPPRFSGLQFPNYSSELNVNALELDDSALYLCASSQLAGPPYEQYFGPGTRLTVT.

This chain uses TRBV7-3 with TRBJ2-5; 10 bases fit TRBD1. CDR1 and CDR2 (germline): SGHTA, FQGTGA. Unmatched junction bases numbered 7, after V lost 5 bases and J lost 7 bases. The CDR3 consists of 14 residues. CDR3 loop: CASSTGTGDGTQYF. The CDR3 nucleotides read TGTGCCAGCAGCACGGGGACAGGGGACGGGACCCAGTACTTC.

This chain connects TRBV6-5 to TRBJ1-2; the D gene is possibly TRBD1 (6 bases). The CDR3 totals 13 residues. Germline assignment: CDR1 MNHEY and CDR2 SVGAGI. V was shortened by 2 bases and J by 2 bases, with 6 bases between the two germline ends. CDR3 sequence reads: CASSYDRNYGYTF. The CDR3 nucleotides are TGTGCCAGCAGTTACGACAGGAACTATGGCTACACCTTC.

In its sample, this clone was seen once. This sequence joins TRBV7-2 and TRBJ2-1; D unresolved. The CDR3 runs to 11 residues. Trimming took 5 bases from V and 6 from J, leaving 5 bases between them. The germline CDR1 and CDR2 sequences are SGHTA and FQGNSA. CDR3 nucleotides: TGTGCCAGCAGCCGCGGCAATGAGCAGTTCTTC. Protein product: CASSRGNEQFF.

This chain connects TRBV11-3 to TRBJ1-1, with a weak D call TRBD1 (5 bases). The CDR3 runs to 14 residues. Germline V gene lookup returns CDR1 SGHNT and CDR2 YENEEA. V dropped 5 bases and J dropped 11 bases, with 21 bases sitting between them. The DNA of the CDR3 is TGTGCCAGCAGCCATCCTGCCGAAGACAGAGGCGCTTTCTTT. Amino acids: CASSHPAEDRGAFF.

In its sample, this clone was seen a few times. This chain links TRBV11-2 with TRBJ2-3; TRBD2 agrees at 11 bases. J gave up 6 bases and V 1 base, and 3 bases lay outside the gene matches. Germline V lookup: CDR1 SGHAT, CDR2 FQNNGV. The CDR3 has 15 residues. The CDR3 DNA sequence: TGTGCCAGCAGCTTAGTAGCGGGGGGGCTCGATACGCAGTATTTT. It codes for CASSLVAGGLDTQYF.

The CDR3 bases are TGTGCCAGCAGCCTCTTCACAGGGACGGGAAACACCATATATTTT. Amino acid sequence: CASSLFTGTGNTIYF. The chain joins TRBV11-3 to TRBJ1-3, with a possible D match to TRBD1 (6 bases). Germline CDR1 reads SGHNT; CDR2 reads YENEEA. The CDR3 is made up of 15 amino acids. V was shortened by 5 bases and J by 4 bases, with 15 bases between the two germline ends.

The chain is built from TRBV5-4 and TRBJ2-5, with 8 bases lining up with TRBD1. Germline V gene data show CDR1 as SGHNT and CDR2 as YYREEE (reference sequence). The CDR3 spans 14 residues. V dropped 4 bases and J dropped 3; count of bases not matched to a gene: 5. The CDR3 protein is CASSRQGAEETQYF. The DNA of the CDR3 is TGTGCCAGCAGCCGGCAGGGGGCTGAAGAGACCCAGTACTTC.

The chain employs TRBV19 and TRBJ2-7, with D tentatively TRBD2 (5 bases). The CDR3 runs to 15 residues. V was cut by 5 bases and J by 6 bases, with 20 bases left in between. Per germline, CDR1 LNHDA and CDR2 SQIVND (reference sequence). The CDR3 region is CASSARDRAQTEQYF. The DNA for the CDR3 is TGTGCCAGTAGTGCCCGGGATCGCGCCCAGACCGAGCAGTACTTC.

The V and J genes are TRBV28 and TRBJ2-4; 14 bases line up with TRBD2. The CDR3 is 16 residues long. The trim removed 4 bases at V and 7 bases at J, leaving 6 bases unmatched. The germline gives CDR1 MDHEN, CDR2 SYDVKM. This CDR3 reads CASSSLGTSGSNIQYF. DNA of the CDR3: TGTGCCAGCAGTTCCCTAGGGACTAGCGGGAGTAACATTCAGTACTTC. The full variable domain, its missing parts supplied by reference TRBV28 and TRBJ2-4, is DVKVTQSSRYLVKRTGEKVFLECVQDMDHENMFWYRQDPGLGLRLIYFSYDVKMKEKGDIPEGYSVSREKKERFSLILESASTNQTSMYLCASSSLGTSGSNIQYFGAGTRLSVL.

CDR3 sequence reads: CASSVAAVYNEQFF. Written as DNA, the CDR3 is TGTGCCAGCAGCGTAGCAGCGGTATACAATGAGCAGTTCTTC. The gene calls are TRBV9 and TRBJ2-1; tentatively, D is TRBD2 (5 bases). Deletions cut 0 bases from V and 4 bases from J, with 8 bases between. The CDR3 is made up of 14 amino acids. Germline-derived CDR1 and CDR2 are SGDLS and YYNGEE.

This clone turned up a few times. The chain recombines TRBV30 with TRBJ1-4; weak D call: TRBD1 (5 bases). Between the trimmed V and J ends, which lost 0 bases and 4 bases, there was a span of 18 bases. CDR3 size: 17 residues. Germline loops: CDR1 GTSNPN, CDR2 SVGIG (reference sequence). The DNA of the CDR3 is TGTGCCTGGAGTGTTGGGGCCGCGGGGGGGGGTAATGAAAAACTGTTTTTT. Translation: CAWSVGAAGGGNEKLFF. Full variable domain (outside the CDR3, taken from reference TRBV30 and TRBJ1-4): SQTIHQWPATLVQPVGSPLSLECTVEGTSNPNLYWYRQAAGRGLQLLFYSVGIGQISSEVPQNLSASRPQDRQFILSSKKLLLSDSGFYLCAWSVGAAGGGNEKLFFGSGTQLSVL.

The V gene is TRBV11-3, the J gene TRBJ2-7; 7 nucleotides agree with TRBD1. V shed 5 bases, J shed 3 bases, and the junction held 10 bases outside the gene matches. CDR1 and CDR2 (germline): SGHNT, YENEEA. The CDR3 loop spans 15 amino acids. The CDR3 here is CASSEAGGSGYEQYF. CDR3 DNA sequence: TGTGCCAGCAGCGAAGCAGGGGGTAGTGGCTACGAGCAGTACTTC.